This entry is about one TCR beta chain. Its antigen is still unknown. This entry belongs to a study of blood T cells in healthy people across ages. Study-level findings and limits: CMV infection status of these donors was not known. More naive CD4+ cells and higher diversity marked long-lived donors relative to aged donors. There was a strong correlation between TCR beta diversity and naive T cell percentage.

Germline loops: CDR1 SGHRS, CDR2 YFSETQ. Trimming took 4 bases from V and 7 from J; bases not matched to a gene: 10. This CDR3 is 14 amino acids long. A second PCR of about 6 to 12 cycles used a sample-barcoded 5' primer and a J-beta primer mix. TCRdb analysed the 5' RACE reads with MiXCR anew, one entry per CDR3 protein. The table lists about 580,000 distinct CDR3 sequences, 40% to 55% of them singletons, with approximately 23% in the top ten. The receptor comes from a man older than 75 in good health. This chain connects TRBV5-1 to TRBJ1-2; 7 bases match TRBD1. The specimen sequenced was blood. CDR3 region: CASSVGTAGGGYTF. In DNA, the CDR3 is TGCGCCAGCAGCGTGGGGACAGCCGGAGGTGGCTACACCTTC.